The clone carrying this T cell receptor (beta chain) was picked up a small number of times. Its antigen is still unknown. J gave up 4 bases and V 6 bases, and 7 bases lay outside the gene matches. Germline loops: CDR1 KGHSH, CDR2 LQKENI. CDR3 length equals 14 residues. Per donor, one heparinised blood draw averaged about 116 mL. Sorting that relied on CD45RO/CCR7/CD25/CD127/CD95/CD27 yielded CD4+ naive, central memory, regulatory and stem cell-like memory cells. Populations obtained by sorting all exceeded 95% purity. As every portion of the isolated RNA was reverse transcribed, the sequencing read expressed TCRB transcripts. Sequencing was performed with immunoSEQ multiplex PCR; in TCRdb, only in-frame clones are kept and a portion is missing. The sample has a few hundred thousand clones, around 21% seen once. These data come from a study of beta chain features in type 1 diabetes. Study-wide points: Among patients with Type 1 diabetes, TCRB CDR3s were moderately but significantly shorter in every one of the four CD4+ subsets. An over-representation of cells with high TCR expression could result from cDNA sequencing.

The receptor was derived from a woman between 40 and 55 years old with type 1 diabetes. V and J are TRBV18 and TRBJ1-1, with 8 bases aligning to TRBD1. Sequencing was done on a sample of naive CD4+ T cells from blood. This chain's CDR3 is CASSLQGEGTEAFF. DNA of the CDR3: TGTGCCAGCTCTCTACAGGGGGAGGGCACTGAAGCTTTCTTT.